These 32 T cell receptor beta chains were sequenced from one sample in a study of T cells in Graves' hyperthyroidism and ophthalmopathy. RNA transcripts provided the source from which TCR beta CDR3 regions were amplified. The HTBI primer set served for first-round RT-PCR of the TCR CDR3. TCRdb analysed the multiplex PCR reads with MiXCR anew, one entry per CDR3 protein. This table has fewer than 650,000 distinct CDR3 sequences, approximately 14% appearing once. The sample taken for sequencing was blood. These receptor sequences come from a woman aged 25 to 39 with Graves' hyperthyroidism that later progressed to Graves' ophthalmopathy.

This clonotype was counted ten times or more. The chain recombines TRBV6-1 with TRBJ2-3; D is perhaps TRBD2 (5 bases). V was cut by 6 bases and J by 1 base, with 11 bases left in between. The CDR3 totals 14 residues. Looked up from germline, CDR1 is MNHNS and CDR2 is SASEGT. DNA of the CDR3: TGTGCCAGCAGATCGTCCGGGGGCACAGATACGCAGTATTTT. Its translation is CASRSSGGTDTQYF.

This clonotype was observed a few times. The chain links TRBV10-3 to TRBJ1-1, with 8 bases aligning to TRBD1. This CDR3 contains 12 residues. The junction had 5 bases not matched to a gene; V was cut back by 6 bases and J by 8 bases. Germline CDR1 is ENHRY and CDR2 is SYGVKD. CDR3 sequence reads: CAIRGGQEEAFF. CDR3 bases: TGTGCCATCAGGGGGGGACAGGAGGAAGCTTTCTTT.

CDR3 sequence: CASSQEGQLTGELFF. Here the CDR3 DNA reads TGCGCCAGCAGCCAAGAAGGCCAGCTCACCGGGGAGCTGTTTTTT. The rearrangement links TRBV4-3 to TRBJ2-2; no reliable D call. Germline V lookup: CDR1 LGHNA, CDR2 YSLEER. Trimming shortened V by 0 bases and J by 4 bases, and 9 bases separated the two germline ends. The length of the CDR3 is 15 residues.

This clonotype was detected ten times or more. This rearrangement joins TRBV18 to TRBJ1-2; D gene ambiguous. V was cut by 5 bases and J by 2 bases, with 12 bases left in between. This CDR3 is built from 14 residues. Germline CDR1 is KGHSH and CDR2 is LQKENI. The CDR3 DNA reads TGTGCCAGCTCATCCGGGAATACCAACTATGGCTACACCTTC. This gives the protein CASSSGNTNYGYTF.

This clonotype was counted at least ten times. The chain recombines TRBV28 with TRBJ2-7; D perhaps matches TRBD2 (6 bases). The length of the CDR3 is 17 residues. Trimming took 7 bases from V and 0 from J, leaving 22 bases between them. CDR1 is MDHEN, CDR2 SYDVKM, per germline. The CDR3 here is CASTPLSGLARSYEQYF. CDR3 sequence (DNA): TGTGCCAGCACCCCCCTCAGTGGGCTAGCGCGCTCCTACGAGCAGTACTTC.

This clonotype was counted ten times or more. The J gene is TRBJ1-6, the V gene TRBV5-1, with 11 bases aligning to TRBD1. Germline V gene lookup returns CDR1 SGHRS and CDR2 YFSETQ. This CDR3 is 15 amino acids long. Trimming cost V 3 bases and J 9 bases; bases outside gene matches: 5. The CDR3 reads CASSYDGTGGSPLHF. For the CDR3, the DNA is TGCGCCAGCAGCTACGACGGGACAGGGGGTTCACCCCTCCACTTT.

V gene TRBV30 combines with J gene TRBJ1-1, with 9 bases matching TRBD1. The CDR3 length is 13 residues. In germline, CDR1 is GTSNPN, CDR2 SVGIG (reference sequence). V lost 1 base to trimming and J lost 4 bases; unmatched junction nucleotides: 1. CDR3 coding DNA: TGTGCCTGGAGTGGACAGGGGGGCACTGAAGCTTTCTTT. Translation: CAWSGQGGTEAFF. Combining the CDR3 with reference TRBV30 and TRBJ1-1 gives the whole variable domain SQTIHQWPATLVQPVGSPLSLECTVEGTSNPNLYWYRQAAGRGLQLLFYSVGIGQISSEVPQNLSASRPQDRQFILSSKKLLLSDSGFYLCAWSGQGGTEAFFGQGTRLTVV.

This clonotype was picked up a small number of times. The rearrangement uses TRBV3-1 and TRBJ1-1, with D uncertain. The CDR3 runs 13 residues. Trimming took 4 bases from V and 6 from J, leaving 12 bases between them. The germline CDR1 and CDR2 sequences are LGHDT and YNNKEL (reference sequence). The CDR3 spells CASSRALYPEAFF. CDR3 nucleotide sequence: TGTGCCAGCAGCCGGGCGCTTTACCCTGAAGCTTTCTTT.

This clonotype was counted ten times or more. V is TRBV11-3 and J is TRBJ2-7; D uncertain. Germline V gives CDR1 SGHNT, CDR2 YENEEA. Trimming left V 4 bases short and J 3 bases short, with 13 bases between. The CDR3 is made up of 14 amino acids. This CDR3 reads CASSSPGDNYEQYF. The CDR3 nucleotides read TGTGCCAGCAGCTCCCCCGGAGACAACTACGAGCAGTACTTC.

V gene TRBV19 combines with J gene TRBJ2-1; D may match TRBD1 or TRBD2 (5 bases each). This CDR3 comprises 15 residues. Looked up from germline, CDR1 is LNHDA and CDR2 is SQIVND (reference sequence). The V end was cut by 6 bases, the J end by 8 bases, with 20 bases between. The CDR3 nucleotides are TGTGCCAGTAGCATGACCGGGACCCCGAGAGATGAGCAGTTCTTC. It codes for CASSMTGTPRDEQFF.

V usage is TRBV3-1 and J usage is TRBJ1-3; D not certain. Germline values: CDR1 LGHDT, CDR2 YNNKEL (reference sequence). CDR3 length: 17 amino acids. V was cut by 1 base and J by 3 bases, with 16 bases left in between. The CDR3: CASSQVLNREGGNTIYF. The DNA for the CDR3 is TGTGCCAGCAGCCAAGTGCTAAATAGGGAAGGTGGAAACACCATATATTTT. The full variable domain, its missing parts supplied by reference TRBV3-1 and TRBJ1-3, is DTAVSQTPKYLVTQMGNDKSIKCEQNLGHDTMYWYKQDSKKFLKIMFSYNNKELIINETVPNRFSPKSPDKAHLNLHINSLELGDSAVYFCASSQVLNREGGNTIYFGEGSWLTVV.

The sample holds a few counts of this clonotype. This chain connects TRBV19 to TRBJ2-1; 11 bases agree with TRBD2. Germline V CDR1 and CDR2: LNHDA, SQIVND (reference sequence). V lost 5 bases and J lost 6; bases outside the gene matches: 21. The CDR3 runs 20 residues. In DNA, the CDR3 is TGTGCCAGTAGTTTGTTTCCCCCATCTAGCGGGAGGAGGGGTTCCAATGAGCAGTTCTTC. Translation: CASSLFPPSSGRRGSNEQFF.

This clonotype was counted many times. V usage is TRBV11-2 and J usage is TRBJ2-7, with no clear D. The V gene lost 1 base and the J gene lost 0 bases, with 13 bases spanning the gap. The germline V gene has CDR1 SGHAT and CDR2 FQNNGV. The CDR3 covers 16 residues. CDR3: CASSLVVGRSSYEQYF. In nucleotides, the CDR3 is TGTGCCAGCAGCTTAGTGGTGGGCCGGAGCTCCTACGAGCAGTACTTC.

This clonotype was detected many times. Written as DNA, the CDR3 is TGTGCCAGCAGCCAAGATCCTTTGGCCTATGGCTACACCTTC. Protein sequence: CASSQDPLAYGYTF. The chain couples TRBV3-1 to TRBJ1-2; D is unresolved. V lost 0 bases to trimming and J lost 4 bases, with 9 bases between them. CDR3 length equals 14 residues. From germline, CDR1 is LGHDT and CDR2 YNNKEL (reference sequence).

This clonotype was counted only a few times. The rearrangement uses TRBV11-3 and TRBJ2-7; D is uncertain. V shed 6 bases and J shed 0 bases, with 12 bases lying between them. The CDR3 totals 14 residues. Germline values: CDR1 SGHNT, CDR2 YENEEA. The CDR3 coding sequence is TGTGCCAGCAGTCAAGAGGTCTTCTCCTACGAGCAGTACTTC. Translating gives CASSQEVFSYEQYF.

This clonotype has ten or more counts. The chain employs TRBV7-6 and TRBJ2-1, with TRBD1 identical over 9 bases. CDR1 is SGHVS and CDR2 is FNYEAQ in the germline V gene. Germline trimming cut 5 bases from V and 6 bases from J; bases unmatched to any gene: 8. The length of the CDR3 is 15 residues. The CDR3 DNA sequence: TGTGCCAGCAGCAGAGACAGGGGGGAGGTCAATGAGCAGTTCTTC. This encodes CASSRDRGEVNEQFF.

V and J are TRBV11-2 and TRBJ2-1, with 10 bases matching TRBD2. The CDR3 has 15 amino acids. Germline V lookup: CDR1 SGHAT, CDR2 FQNNGV. V lost 1 base, J lost 10 bases, and 7 bases stayed unmatched. The CDR3 loop reads CASSLGGLGLAEQFF. DNA for the CDR3: TGTGCCAGCAGCTTAGGTGGGTTGGGACTAGCGGAGCAGTTCTTC.

This clonotype came up many times. In DNA form, the CDR3 reads TGTGCCAGCAGCCCCGACAGGGGGCGGTTTGAAAAACTGTTTTTT. The encoded protein is CASSPDRGRFEKLFF. This chain links TRBV7-2 with TRBJ1-4, with 10 bases lining up with TRBD1. The V and J ends lost 5 bases and 7 bases, in that order; junction bases with no gene match: 7. Germline V lookup: CDR1 SGHTA, CDR2 FQGNSA. This CDR3 has 15 amino acids.

Many counts were recorded for this clonotype. V and J are TRBV27 and TRBJ1-5; possibly TRBD1 for D (5 bases). The germline gives CDR1 MNHEY, CDR2 SMNVEV (reference sequence). The V end lost 10 bases, the J end lost 6 bases, and 13 bases lay between the germline ends. The CDR3 length is 12 residues. The CDR3 DNA reads TGTGCCACGGGACTTCAACTTCAGCCCCAGCATTTT. It is translated as CATGLQLQPQHF.

This clonotype was counted only a few times. A read error may account for a junction end that differs from germline. The V call is TRBV19, the J call TRBJ1-1; D not resolved. The CDR3 runs to 15 residues. Per the germline V gene, CDR1 is LNHDA and CDR2 is SQIVND (reference sequence). As DNA, the CDR3 is TGTGCCAGTAGTATAGTGGGCCTCCTGAAGACTGAAGCTTTCTTT. It yields the protein CASSIVGLLKTEAFF.

This clonotype showed up just a few times. The gene calls are TRBV7-9 and TRBJ2-4; 8 nucleotides align to TRBD2. CDR1 is SEHNR, CDR2 FQNEAQ, per germline (reference sequence). The ends lost 5 bases at V and 4 bases at J; junction bases unmatched: 7. This CDR3 has 15 amino acids. The CDR3, as DNA: TGTGCCAGCAGCCCAGGACTAGCAGATAAAAACATTCAGTACTTC. Its protein product is CASSPGLADKNIQYF.

This clonotype was found many times. The rearrangement joins TRBV5-1 to TRBJ1-2, with 7 nucleotides matching TRBD1. Looked up from germline, CDR1 is SGHRS and CDR2 is YFSETQ. The CDR3 sequence is 15 residues long. The V and J ends lost 5 bases and 2 bases, in that order; junction bases with no gene match: 9. CDR3 amino acids: CASSRDRQKNYGYTF. The CDR3 region has the DNA TGCGCCAGCAGTCGGGACAGACAAAAAAACTATGGCTACACCTTC.

This clonotype was counted many times. The chain joins TRBV2 to TRBJ1-5; 7 positions agree with TRBD1. The CDR3 has 14 residues. Germline-derived CDR1 and CDR2 are SNHLY and FYNNEI. Trimming at V came to 7 bases and at J to 9 bases, leaving 12 bases not matched to a gene. CDR3 bases: TGTGCCAGCACCCGGACAGGCCAATCGGGGCCCCAGCATTTT. Encoded protein: CASTRTGQSGPQHF.

This chain connects TRBV28 to TRBJ2-1, with 10 bases that match TRBD2. Germline CDR1 is MDHEN and CDR2 is SYDVKM. With V trimmed by 5 bases and J by 15 bases, 10 bases remained unmatched. The CDR3 sequence is 13 residues long. CDR3 region: CASSLLRTSGRFF. CDR3 sequence (DNA): TGTGCCAGCAGTCTGTTACGGACTAGCGGTCGGTTCTTC. The complete variable domain, with remaining parts taken from reference TRBV28 and TRBJ2-1, reads DVKVTQSSRYLVKRTGEKVFLECVQDMDHENMFWYRQDPGLGLRLIYFSYDVKMKEKGDIPEGYSVSREKKERFSLILESASTNQTSMYLCASSLLRTSGRFFGPGTRLTVL.

CDR3 in amino acids: CASSILAGASNEQFF. CDR3 coding DNA: TGTGCCAGCAGCATACTAGCGGGAGCGAGCAATGAGCAGTTCTTC. The chain links TRBV6-1 to TRBJ2-1; 11 bases are shared with TRBD2. The CDR3 extends over 15 amino acids. V lost 6 bases and J lost 6; bases outside the gene matches: 7. Germline loops: CDR1 MNHNS, CDR2 SASEGT.

This clonotype was recorded at least ten times. The chain's CDR3 is CSARPRIANTGELFF. The CDR3 coding sequence is TGCAGTGCCCGGCCCCGTATCGCGAACACCGGGGAGCTGTTTTTT. The chain links TRBV20-1 to TRBJ2-2; no clear D gene. The CDR3 consists of 15 residues. Trimming took off 6 bases at V and 0 bases at J, with 14 bases between the two ends. Germline CDR1 reads DFQATT; CDR2 reads SNEGSKA (reference sequence).

This clonotype has just a few counts. CDR3 sequence (DNA): TGCGCCAGCAGCCCGGACTCCTTCCTCCTCGAGCAGTACTTC. It yields the protein CASSPDSFLLEQYF. The chain joins TRBV5-1 to TRBJ2-7; possible D gene TRBD2, 5 bases. V shed 4 bases and J shed 6 bases, with 17 bases lying between them. Germline loops: CDR1 SGHRS, CDR2 YFSETQ. CDR3 length: 14 amino acids.

This clonotype was counted ten times or more. The gene calls are TRBV6-1 and TRBJ1-2; TRBD1 might be the D (5 bases). The CDR3 contains 14 residues. Trimming pared 0 bases from V and 4 bases from J, leaving 9 bases between. Per germline, CDR1 MNHNS and CDR2 SASEGT. The DNA for the CDR3 is TGTGCCAGCAGTGAAGCGGGCAGGGCCTATGGCTACACCTTC. The encoded protein is CASSEAGRAYGYTF.

The DNA of the CDR3 is TGTGCCAGCAGCCAAGATGGATTCGCGGGGGTCCAGTTTACCTACGAGCAGTACTTC. Amino acid sequence: CASSQDGFAGVQFTYEQYF. V gene TRBV3-1 combines with J gene TRBJ2-7, with 7 bases lining up with TRBD2. Germline V gene lookup returns CDR1 LGHDT and CDR2 YNNKEL (reference sequence). There are 19 residues in the CDR3. Trimming at V came to 0 bases and at J to 2 bases, leaving 16 bases not matched to a gene.

The count of this clonotype is one. Given a much more abundant clone one base away, this may be a read error. The chain uses TRBV20-1 and TRBJ1-1; D is undetermined. CDR3 length: 14 residues. Looked up from germline, CDR1 is DFQATT and CDR2 is SNEGSKA (reference sequence). Trimming stripped 3 bases from V and 4 bases from J, with 15 bases between. The CDR3 here is CSASRILMSTEAFF. The CDR3 nucleotides read TGCAGTGCTAGCCGGATCCTAATGAGCACTGAAGCTTTCTTT.

This rearrangement joins TRBV6-1 to TRBJ1-5; possibly TRBD1 for D (5 bases). Germline loops: CDR1 MNHNS, CDR2 SASEGT. V lost 6 bases to trimming and J lost 0 bases, with 24 bases between them. This CDR3 region has 19 residues. The CDR3 DNA sequence: TGTGCCAGCAGCCCCGCGTTCCGGGACGAACTTTATAGCAATCAGCCCCAGCATTTT. Amino acids: CASSPAFRDELYSNQPQHF.

This clonotype was observed many times. The chain couples TRBV19 to TRBJ2-1; D is possibly TRBD2 (6 bases). This CDR3 has 16 amino acids. Trimming removed 5 bases from V and 0 bases from J, with 14 bases in between. Looked up from germline, CDR1 is LNHDA and CDR2 is SQIVND (reference sequence). CDR3 amino acids: CASSSDSGPSYNEQFF. CDR3 sequence (DNA): TGTGCCAGTAGTTCTGATAGCGGACCCTCCTACAATGAGCAGTTCTTC. Combining the CDR3 with reference TRBV19 and TRBJ2-1 gives the whole variable domain DGGITQSPKYLFRKEGQNVTLSCEQNLNHDAMYWYRQDPGQGLRLIYYSQIVNDFQKGDIAEGYSVSREKKESFPLTVTSAQKNPTAFYLCASSSDSGPSYNEQFFGPGTRLTVL.